This is a list of T cell receptor beta chains from one sample in a study of radiation and T cells in renal cell carcinoma. Clones were sequenced by immunoSEQ multiplex PCR, and TCRdb holds only the in-frame ones, with some missing. The sample contains about 74,000 clones, 70% to 90% of which appear only once. Specimen: blood, collected from a patient whose treatment included radiotherapy and nephrectomy. These receptors all come from a woman between 70 and 85 years old with renal cell carcinoma. CDR3s include the opening cysteine and the closing phenylalanine or tryptophan. D genes are given only for firm matches.

v_gene,j_gene,d_gene,CDR3aa
TRBV5-5,TRBJ2-7,TRBD1,CASSRDRHYEQYF
TRBV6-6,TRBJ1-1,TRBD1,CASSYIQGQNFEAFF
TRBV6-6,TRBJ1-5,.,CASSPLLGGNQPQHF
TRBV28,TRBJ2-5,.,CASSFLYRQQETQYF
TRBV19,TRBJ1-2,TRBD1,CASSLLTGGGYGYTF
TRBV9,TRBJ1-6,.,CASSLDPGLPSSYNSPLHF
TRBV5-6,TRBJ2-3,.,CASSLAGGVGDTQYF
TRBV5-8,TRBJ1-5,TRBD1,CASSLKTGPSNQPQHF
TRBV4-1,TRBJ1-1,.,CASSHSGGLNTEAFF
TRBV11-3,TRBJ1-2,TRBD1,CASSPYTNPAFFGTAYGYTF